This entry lists 28 T cell receptor beta chains sequenced from one sample in a study of radiotherapy plus CTLA-4 blockade in lung cancer. Data came from immunoSEQ multiplex PCR; TCRdb stores just in-frame clones and leaves some out. This table holds 83,000 or so clones, roughly 80% found once. The sequencing here drew on peripheral blood, taken from a patient treated with radiotherapy plus ipilimumab. The receptors here all came from a human donor with non-small cell lung cancer who had stable disease on radiotherapy plus ipilimumab.

The CDR3 DNA reads TGTGCCAGCAGTGCCCGGGGGACAGGGGTCTACGAGCAGTACTTC. It is translated as CASSARGTGVYEQYF. V is TRBV6-5 and J is TRBJ2-7, with TRBD1 matching over 10 bases. The V segment lost 5 bases and the J segment 3 bases; nucleotides outside the gene matches: 7. Germline-derived CDR1 and CDR2 are MNHEY and SVGAGI. The CDR3 totals 15 residues.

A single count supports this clone. This rearrangement joins TRBV13 to TRBJ2-7; possible D gene TRBD2, 7 bases. The germline gives CDR1 PRHDT, CDR2 FYEKMQ (reference sequence). The CDR3 loop spans 16 amino acids. Trimming pared 4 bases from V and 4 bases from J, leaving 20 bases between. CDR3 loop: CASSSLAGANTYEQYF. CDR3 sequence (DNA): TGTGCCAGCAGCTCCTTGGCGGGGGCCAACACGTACGAGCAGTACTTC.

This chain connects TRBV4-1 to TRBJ1-6; 7 bases fit TRBD1. The germline V gene encodes CDR1 MGHRA and CDR2 YSYEKL. CDR3 length: 14 amino acids. V shed 4 bases and J 8 bases; nucleotides not matched to a gene: 5. CDR3 DNA: TGCGCCAGCAGCCTACAGGGGTTGGATTCACCCCTCCACTTT. Translated, it gives CASSLQGLDSPLHF.

The J gene is TRBJ1-2, the V gene TRBV6-1; the D is unclear. In germline, CDR1 is MNHNS, CDR2 SASEGT. The germline V and J ends were trimmed by 6 bases and 8 bases, with 10 bases remaining between them. This CDR3 region has 11 residues. The CDR3 sequence: CASRTGQGYTF. CDR3 nucleotides: TGTGCCAGCAGAACGGGCCAGGGCTACACCTTC.

The chain joins TRBV6-5 to TRBJ1-1; 7 nucleotides align to TRBD1. The CDR3 covers 14 residues. Losses at the gene ends were 6 bases for V and 2 bases for J; bases not matched to a gene: 6. Germline V gene lookup returns CDR1 MNHEY and CDR2 SVGAGI. CDR3 protein: CASRRGRENTEAFF. The CDR3 bases are TGTGCCAGCAGAAGGGGGCGAGAAAACACTGAAGCTTTCTTT.

The chain combines TRBV5-1 with TRBJ2-1; D is unresolved. The germline CDR1 and CDR2 sequences are SGHRS and YFSETQ. This CDR3 is built from 14 residues. Trimming shortened V by 6 bases and J by 6 bases, and 16 bases separated the two germline ends. The CDR3 is CASTMGAPVNEQFF. The CDR3 DNA reads as TGCGCCAGCACCATGGGTGCCCCGGTCAATGAGCAGTTCTTC.

This chain uses TRBV28 with TRBJ2-3; 8 bases align to TRBD2. Germline trimming cut 6 bases from V and 3 bases from J; bases unmatched to any gene: 8. The germline V gene has CDR1 MDHEN and CDR2 SYDVKM. The CDR3 runs to 15 residues. The CDR3 spells CASRTYGGGTDTQYF. The CDR3 nucleotides are TGTGCCAGCAGGACTTACGGGGGGGGAACAGATACGCAGTATTTT.

J is TRBJ2-6 and V is TRBV5-1; 8 positions agree with TRBD1. CDR3 length: 17 residues. V trimming: 1 base; J trimming: 2 bases; junction bases outside the gene matches: 5. Per germline, CDR1 SGHRS and CDR2 YFSETQ. The CDR3 here is CASSLSTGGPGANVLTF. DNA for the CDR3: TGCGCCAGCAGCTTGAGCACAGGGGGACCTGGGGCCAACGTCCTGACTTTC.

This clone was seen a single time. The chain is built from TRBV5-4 and TRBJ1-1; 7 nucleotides align to TRBD1. This CDR3 region has 15 residues. The trim removed 4 bases at V and 1 base at J, leaving 7 bases unmatched. Germline V gives CDR1 SGHNT, CDR2 YYREEE (reference sequence). The CDR3 spells CASSMPTGENTEAFF. In DNA form, the CDR3 reads TGTGCCAGCAGCATGCCTACAGGGGAGAACACTGAAGCTTTCTTT.

V and J are TRBV15 and TRBJ2-1, with D maybe TRBD1 (6 bases). V lost 0 bases to trimming and J lost 5 bases, with 23 bases between them. Germline V gene data show CDR1 as LNHNV and CDR2 as YYDKDF (reference sequence). The CDR3 consists of 19 residues. CDR3 DNA sequence: TGTGCCACCAGCAGAGACCCTCCTACACAGGGACGATTAGACAATGAGCAGTTCTTC. This sequence encodes CATSRDPPTQGRLDNEQFF.

The V call is TRBV7-3, the J call TRBJ1-4; D may be TRBD1 (5 bases). Germline-derived CDR1 and CDR2 are SGHTA and FQGTGA. V lost 5 bases, J lost 3 bases, and 10 bases lay in between. The length of the CDR3 is 14 residues. The CDR3 sequence: CASSRDSSNEKLFF. In nucleotides, the CDR3 is TGTGCCAGCAGCCGAGACAGCTCTAATGAAAAACTGTTTTTT.

The chain recombines TRBV7-3 with TRBJ1-3, with 8 bases fitting TRBD1. Germline lookup yields CDR1 SGHTA and CDR2 FQGTGA. This CDR3 is 14 amino acids long. V lost 5 bases to trimming and J lost 3 bases; unmatched junction nucleotides: 3. This CDR3 is CASSRTGSGNTIYF. The CDR3 DNA sequence: TGTGCCAGCAGCAGGACAGGGAGTGGAAACACCATATATTTT.

The chain uses TRBV5-1 and TRBJ2-2; D is uncertain. This CDR3 is built from 14 residues. Trimming stripped 4 bases from V and 0 bases from J, with 7 bases between. Germline V gene sequence: CDR1 SGHRS, CDR2 YFSETQ. CDR3 nucleotides: TGCGCCAGCAGCCCGGGCCCGAACACCGGGGAGCTGTTTTTT. It specifies CASSPGPNTGELFF.

The chain recombines TRBV19 with TRBJ1-5, with TRBD1 matching 7 bases. The CDR3 is made up of 13 amino acids. Germline assignment: CDR1 LNHDA and CDR2 SQIVND (reference sequence). V lost 6 bases, J lost 6 bases, and 5 bases stayed unmatched. DNA for the CDR3: TGTGCCAGTAGGTGGCAGGGGGGTCAGCCCCAGCATTTT. Translation: CASRWQGGQPQHF.

The table lists this clone with a few counts. The chain is built from TRBV21-1 and TRBJ1-5. TRBV21-1 is assigned pseudogene status. This CDR3 has 13 amino acids. CDR3 nucleotide sequence: TGTGCCAGCAGCAAAGAGGTCCAGGAACATAGCCATTTT. Its protein product is CASSKEVQEHSHF.

This chain joins TRBV28 and TRBJ1-1; D gene ambiguous. V dropped 3 bases and J dropped 0 bases, with 11 bases sitting between them. Germline assignment: CDR1 MDHEN and CDR2 SYDVKM. This CDR3 is built from 15 residues. In DNA form, the CDR3 reads TGTGCCAGCAGTTTTGCCCACGACGTGAACACTGAAGCTTTCTTT. It codes for CASSFAHDVNTEAFF.

V gene TRBV6-5 combines with J gene TRBJ2-7, with a tentative D call TRBD1 (6 bases). The CDR3 has 13 residues. Germline V gene lookup returns CDR1 MNHEY and CDR2 SVGAGI. V gave up 5 bases and J gave up 7 bases, with 15 bases separating them. The chain's CDR3 is CASSEGHPLEQYF. Written as DNA, the CDR3 is TGTGCCAGCAGTGAGGGACACCCACTTGAGCAGTACTTC.

This clone was recorded once. The chain links TRBV2 to TRBJ2-7, with TRBD1 identical over 7 bases. V shed 6 bases, J shed 3 bases, and the junction held 8 bases outside the gene matches. The CDR3 extends over 14 amino acids. Germline V gene data show CDR1 as SNHLY and CDR2 as FYNNEI. CDR3 loop: CASRNRGLGYEQYF. The CDR3 DNA sequence: TGTGCCAGCAGAAACAGGGGTTTAGGCTACGAGCAGTACTTC. Variable domain in full (rest from reference TRBV2 and TRBJ2-7): EPEVTQTPSHQVTQMGQEVILRCVPISNHLYFYWYRQILGQKVEFLVSFYNNEISEKSEIFDDQFSVERPDGSNFTLKIRSTKLEDSAMYFCASRNRGLGYEQYFGPGTRLTVT.

This chain uses TRBV7-2 with TRBJ2-5; the match to TRBD2 covers 7 bases. The CDR3 runs 16 residues. Germline CDR1 reads SGHTA; CDR2 reads FQGNSA. J gave up 2 bases and V 2 bases, and 8 bases lay outside the gene matches. Here the CDR3 reads CASSLREGLPQETQYF. The DNA of the CDR3 is TGTGCCAGCAGCTTACGAGAGGGACTACCTCAAGAGACCCAGTACTTC. Based on the CDR3 plus reference TRBV7-2 and TRBJ2-5, the full variable domain is GAGVSQSPSNKVTEKGKDVELRCDPISGHTALYWYRQSLGQGLEFLIYFQGNSAPDKSGLPSDRFSAERTGGSVSTLTIQRTQQEDSAVYLCASSLREGLPQETQYFGPGTRLLVL.

This chain uses TRBV5-1 with TRBJ2-5; 10 bases agree with TRBD2. The J call is doubtful: the DNA matches TRBJ2-7 better. In germline, CDR1 is SGHRS, CDR2 YFSETQ. This CDR3 comprises 18 residues. CDR3 amino acids: CASSLEPPGLARYYEQYF. The CDR3 coding sequence is TGCGCCAGCAGCTTGGAACCCCCGGGACTAGCGCGATACTACGAGCAGTACTTC.

As for this clone: One end of the junction fails to match germline, which may point to a read error. The chain couples TRBV7-7 to TRBJ2-5; D unclear. The CDR3 spans 15 residues. The germline V gene encodes CDR1 SSHAT and CDR2 FNYEAQ (reference sequence). The CDR3 sequence: CASSLTPGSEETQYF. CDR3 coding DNA: TGTGCTAGCAGCTTAACCCCCGGCAGTGAAGAGACCCAGTACTTC. The full variable domain, its missing parts supplied by reference TRBV7-7 and TRBJ2-5, is GAGVSQSPRYKVTKRGQDVTLRCDPISSHATLYWYQQALGQGPEFLTYFNYEAQPDKSGLPSDRFSAERPEGSISTLTIQRTEQRDSAMYRCASSLTPGSEETQYFGPGTRLLVL.

V is TRBV5-1 and J is TRBJ1-5; D uncertain. Between the trimmed V and J ends, which lost 5 bases and 0 bases, there was a span of 9 bases. The CDR3 has 14 residues. Germline V CDR1 and CDR2: SGHRS, YFSETQ. CDR3 sequence: CASRPGVSNQPQHF. CDR3 in DNA: TGCGCCAGCAGACCGGGAGTTAGCAATCAGCCCCAGCATTTT.

The V call is TRBV18, the J call TRBJ1-5; the D is unclear. Trimming removed 1 base from V and 1 base from J, with 5 bases in between. The CDR3 length is 14 residues. The V gene's germline CDR1 is KGHSH and CDR2 LQKENI. The CDR3 loop is CASSPQQSNQPQHF. The CDR3 DNA follows: TGTGCCAGCTCACCACAACAAAGCAATCAGCCCCAGCATTTT.

The chain carries TRBV7-2 and TRBJ2-2; weak D call: TRBD2 (6 bases). This CDR3 spans 14 amino acids. CDR1 and CDR2 (germline): SGHTA, FQGNSA. Trimming cost V 7 bases and J 1 base, with 10 bases left between them. This CDR3 reads CASTTGGNTGELFF. DNA for the CDR3: TGTGCCAGCACCACCGGGGGGAACACCGGGGAGCTGTTTTTT.

The chain joins TRBV28 to TRBJ1-1, with 9 bases fitting TRBD1. Unmatched junction bases numbered 7, after V lost 3 bases and J lost 5 bases. The germline V gene encodes CDR1 MDHEN and CDR2 SYDVKM. The CDR3 loop spans 15 amino acids. The CDR3: CASSFTGGRRTEAFF. DNA for the CDR3: TGTGCCAGCAGTTTTACAGGGGGCCGGAGGACTGAAGCTTTCTTT. Filled out from reference TRBV28 and TRBJ1-1, the complete variable domain reads DVKVTQSSRYLVKRTGEKVFLECVQDMDHENMFWYRQDPGLGLRLIYFSYDVKMKEKGDIPEGYSVSREKKERFSLILESASTNQTSMYLCASSFTGGRRTEAFFGQGTRLTVV.

The V gene is TRBV11-1, the J gene TRBJ2-5; D gene ambiguous. The V gene's germline CDR1 is SGHAT and CDR2 FQDESV (reference sequence). CDR3 length: 16 residues. Trimming cost V 5 bases and J 4 bases, with 20 bases left between them. The CDR3 region is CASSDKGRSPRETQYF. CDR3 DNA: TGTGCCAGCAGCGACAAAGGAAGGTCGCCGAGAGAGACCCAGTACTTC.

In its sample, this clone was seen once. The chain couples TRBV19 to TRBJ2-5, with a tentative D call TRBD2 (7 bases). Germline V CDR1 and CDR2: LNHDA, SQIVND (reference sequence). Trimming took off 3 bases at V and 1 base at J, with 15 bases between the two ends. The CDR3 is 16 amino acids. The CDR3 sequence is CASSIGGGAFQETQYF. As DNA, the CDR3 is TGTGCCAGTAGTATCGGAGGGGGGGCCTTCCAAGAGACCCAGTACTTC.

This chain links TRBV7-9 with TRBJ2-5; D not resolved. CDR1 SEHNR and CDR2 FQNEAQ come from the germline V gene (reference sequence). The CDR3 sequence is 13 residues long. V was cut by 1 base and J by 3 bases, with 6 bases left in between. CDR3 nucleotides: TGTGCCAGCAGCTTAGACAGCGAAGAGACCCAGTACTTC. This codes for CASSLDSEETQYF.